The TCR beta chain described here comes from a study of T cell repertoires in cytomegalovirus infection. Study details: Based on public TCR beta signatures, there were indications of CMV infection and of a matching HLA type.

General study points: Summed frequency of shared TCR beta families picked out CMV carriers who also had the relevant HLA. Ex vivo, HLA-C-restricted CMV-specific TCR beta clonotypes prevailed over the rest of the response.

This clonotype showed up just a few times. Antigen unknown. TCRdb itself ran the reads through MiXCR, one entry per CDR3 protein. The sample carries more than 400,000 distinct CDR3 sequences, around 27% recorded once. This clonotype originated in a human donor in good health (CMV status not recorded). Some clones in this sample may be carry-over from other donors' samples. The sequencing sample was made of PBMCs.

CDR3 amino acids: CASRSRAVPTDTQYF. CDR3 nucleotides: TGTGCCAGTAGGTCTAGAGCGGTCCCCACAGATACGCAGTATTTT. This chain joins TRBV19 and TRBJ2-3, with a possible D match to TRBD2 (5 bases). CDR3 size: 15 residues. Trimming cost V 6 bases and J 2 bases, with 15 bases left between them. Germline V gene sequence: CDR1 LNHDA, CDR2 SQIVND (reference sequence).